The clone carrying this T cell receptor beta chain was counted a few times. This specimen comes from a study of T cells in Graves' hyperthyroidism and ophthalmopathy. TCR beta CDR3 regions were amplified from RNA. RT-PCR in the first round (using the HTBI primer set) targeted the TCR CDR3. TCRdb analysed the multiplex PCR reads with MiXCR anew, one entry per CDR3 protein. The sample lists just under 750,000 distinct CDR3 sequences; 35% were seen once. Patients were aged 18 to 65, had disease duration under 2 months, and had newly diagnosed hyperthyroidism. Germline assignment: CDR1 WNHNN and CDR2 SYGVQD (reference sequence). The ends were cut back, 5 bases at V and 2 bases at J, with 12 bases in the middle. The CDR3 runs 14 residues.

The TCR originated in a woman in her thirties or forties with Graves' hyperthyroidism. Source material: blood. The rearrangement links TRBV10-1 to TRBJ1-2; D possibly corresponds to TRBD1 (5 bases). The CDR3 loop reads CASSPMGTNYGYTF. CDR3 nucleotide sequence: TGCGCCAGCAGTCCCATGGGGACGAACTATGGCTACACCTTC.